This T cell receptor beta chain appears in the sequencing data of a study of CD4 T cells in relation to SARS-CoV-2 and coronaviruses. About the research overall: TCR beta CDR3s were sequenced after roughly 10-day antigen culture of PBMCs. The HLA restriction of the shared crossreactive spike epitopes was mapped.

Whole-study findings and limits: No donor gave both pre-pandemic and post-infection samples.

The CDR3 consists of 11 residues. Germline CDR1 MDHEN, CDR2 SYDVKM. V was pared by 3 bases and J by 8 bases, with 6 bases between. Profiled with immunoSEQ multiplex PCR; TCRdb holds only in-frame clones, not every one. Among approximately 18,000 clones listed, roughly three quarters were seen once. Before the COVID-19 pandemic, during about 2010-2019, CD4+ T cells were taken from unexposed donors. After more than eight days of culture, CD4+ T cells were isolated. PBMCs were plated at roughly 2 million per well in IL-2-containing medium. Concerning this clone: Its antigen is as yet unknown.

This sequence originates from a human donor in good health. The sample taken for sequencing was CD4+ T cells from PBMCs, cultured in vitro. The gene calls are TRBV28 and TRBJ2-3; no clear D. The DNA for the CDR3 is TGTGCCAGCAGTTTTTTGGGTACGCAGTATTTT. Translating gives CASSFLGTQYF. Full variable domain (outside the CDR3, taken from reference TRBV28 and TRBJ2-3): DVKVTQSSRYLVKRTGEKVFLECVQDMDHENMFWYRQDPGLGLRLIYFSYDVKMKEKGDIPEGYSVSREKKERFSLILESASTNQTSMYLCASSFLGTQYFGPGTRLTVL.